A single sample is the source of the 13 T cell receptor beta chains below, sequenced in a study of blood T cells in healthy people across ages. A second PCR of 7 to 11 cycles used a sample-barcoded 5' primer and a J-beta primer mix. TCRdb fed the 5' RACE reads into MiXCR, producing one record per CDR3 protein. The sample carries 2 million or so distinct CDR3 sequences, roughly 52% recorded once. The specimen sequenced was blood. The receptors were gathered from a woman in her 40s in good health.

The rearrangement joins TRBV27 to TRBJ2-4; the match to TRBD1 covers 9 bases. The J call may be mistaken, given a closer DNA end match to TRBJ2-5. CDR1 is MNHEY, CDR2 SMNVEV, per germline (reference sequence). The CDR3 runs to 17 residues. The chain's CDR3 is CASSLGGQGILRETQYF. CDR3 bases: TGTGCCAGCAGTTTAGGGGGACAGGGCATTTTGAGAGAGACCCAGTACTTC.

This clonotype occurred a few times. The V call is TRBV12-3 or TRBV12-4, the J call TRBJ2-7; no definite D call. Trimming removed 3 bases from V and 3 bases from J, with 6 bases in between. The CDR3 extends over 12 amino acids. As DNA, the CDR3 is TGTGCCAGCAGTTTGATTGTCTACGAGCAGTACTTC. Its translation is CASSLIVYEQYF.

This clonotype was seen a single time. The chain recombines TRBV4-2 with TRBJ2-7; 10 nucleotides line up with TRBD2. After removal of 0 bases from V and 0 bases from J, the junction contained 11 bases not matched to a gene. Germline values: CDR1 LGHNA, CDR2 YNFKEQ. This CDR3 contains 19 residues. The CDR3 bases are TGTGCCAGCAGCCAAGATCCTAGCGGGGGCCTTGGAAGCTCCTACGAGCAGTACTTC. This codes for CASSQDPSGGLGSSYEQYF.

The table lists this clonotype with a few counts. The chain combines TRBV7-2 with TRBJ2-3; 9 bases are shared with TRBD2. The germline V gene encodes CDR1 SGHTA and CDR2 FQGNSA. Trimming at V came to 1 base and at J to 5 bases, leaving 7 bases not matched to a gene. CDR3 length: 16 amino acids. CDR3 sequence (DNA): TGTGCCAGCAGCTTAGATAGGCTAGCGGGGCGAGATACGCAGTATTTT. The encoded protein is CASSLDRLAGRDTQYF. The complete variable domain, with remaining parts taken from reference TRBV7-2 and TRBJ2-3, reads GAGVSQSPSNKVTEKGKDVELRCDPISGHTALYWYRQSLGQGLEFLIYFQGNSAPDKSGLPSDRFSAERTGGSVSTLTIQRTQQEDSAVYLCASSLDRLAGRDTQYFGPGTRLTVL.

The chain combines TRBV2 with TRBJ1-6, with a weak D call TRBD1 (5 bases). Germline values: CDR1 SNHLY, CDR2 FYNNEI. CDR3 length equals 18 residues. Trimming pared 8 bases from V and 5 bases from J, leaving 25 bases between. The CDR3 coding sequence is TGTGCCAGCCGTCGGGCAGGGCTAGCGGGAAACAATAATTCACCCCTCCACTTT. Translating gives CASRRAGLAGNNNSPLHF.

The rearrangement joins TRBV7-2 to TRBJ2-7, with 11 nucleotides matching TRBD2. Germline V CDR1 and CDR2: SGHTA, FQGNSA. The CDR3 has 18 residues. The junction had 14 bases not matched to a gene; V was cut back by 5 bases and J by 2 bases. CDR3 coding DNA: TGTGCCAGCAGCCCAACTAGCGGGGGCATAGGTAGGACCTACGAGCAGTACTTC. This codes for CASSPTSGGIGRTYEQYF.

V and J are TRBV7-6 and TRBJ2-5; D gene unclear. V was pared by 1 base and J by 5 bases, with 11 bases between. In germline, CDR1 is SGHVS, CDR2 FNYEAQ. The CDR3 extends over 14 amino acids. The CDR3: CASSLVGPLETQYF. The CDR3 nucleotides read TGTGCCAGCAGCTTAGTAGGACCCTTGGAGACCCAGTACTTC.

This clonotype was found a few times. V and J are TRBV28 and TRBJ1-2; D is possibly TRBD1 (5 bases). The V gene's germline CDR1 is MDHEN and CDR2 SYDVKM. CDR3 length: 14 residues. V was pared by 2 bases and J by 4 bases, with 11 bases between. The CDR3 sequence: CASSLLDRSYGYTF. DNA for the CDR3: TGTGCCAGCAGTTTACTCGACAGAAGCTATGGCTACACCTTC.

The chain is built from TRBV20-1 and TRBJ2-7, with D tentatively TRBD2 (7 bases). The germline CDR1 and CDR2 sequences are DFQATT and SNEGSKA (reference sequence). V lost 0 bases and J 3 bases, leaving 18 bases between the germline ends. The CDR3 covers 16 residues. CDR3 sequence: CSARDPMGGAIYEQYF. In DNA form, the CDR3 reads TGCAGTGCTAGAGACCCCATGGGGGGGGCCATCTACGAGCAGTACTTC.

The chain links TRBV7-9 to TRBJ1-1; no clear D. CDR3 size: 13 residues. Germline-derived CDR1 and CDR2 are SEHNR and FQNEAQ (reference sequence). Trimming took 4 bases from V and 8 from J, leaving 14 bases between them. Here the CDR3 DNA reads TGTGCCAGCAGCTCATCCTCCAGAGCCGAAGCTTTCTTT. This sequence encodes CASSSSSRAEAFF.

With regard to this clonotype: The junction departs from germline at one end; a sequencing error may be responsible. The chain couples TRBV18 to TRBJ2-6, with D perhaps TRBD2 (6 bases). In germline, CDR1 is KGHSH, CDR2 LQKENI. The CDR3 extends over 14 amino acids. CDR3 sequence reads: CASSSGDGANVLTF. The CDR3 nucleotides read TGTGCTAGCTCGTCGGGAGATGGGGCCAACGTCCTGACTTTC.

This rearrangement joins TRBV9 to TRBJ2-5; D uncertain. V was shortened by 0 bases and J by 4 bases, with 10 bases between the two germline ends. The CDR3 sequence is 14 residues long. Germline V gene sequence: CDR1 SGDLS, CDR2 YYNGEE. CDR3 sequence: CASSVGGLGETQYF. CDR3 bases: TGTGCCAGCAGCGTAGGAGGCCTGGGAGAGACCCAGTACTTC.

V gene TRBV7-9 combines with J gene TRBJ1-1; D unresolved. The CDR3 runs to 14 residues. CDR1 and CDR2 (germline): SEHNR, FQNEAQ (reference sequence). V was shortened by 7 bases and J by 2 bases, with 14 bases between the two germline ends. The CDR3 DNA follows: TGTGCCAGCACCAACCTCGACGTCAACACTGAAGCTTTCTTT. Amino acids: CASTNLDVNTEAFF.